What follows are 31 T cell receptor beta chains derived from one specimen sequenced in a study of T cells in Graves' hyperthyroidism and ophthalmopathy. RNA transcripts served as the template for amplifying TCR beta CDR3 regions. HTBI primers were the set used in a first-round RT-PCR of the TCR CDR3. TCRdb itself ran the multiplex PCR reads through MiXCR, one entry per CDR3 protein. Of 650,000 to 850,000 distinct CDR3 sequences listed, around 19% are singletons. The sample was blood. These TCRs come from a woman aged 45-65 years with Graves' hyperthyroidism that later progressed to Graves' ophthalmopathy.

The sample holds many counts of this clonotype. This chain connects TRBV27 to TRBJ2-1, with D hard to call. Between the trimmed V and J ends, which lost 5 bases and 4 bases, there was a span of 9 bases. The CDR3 runs to 13 residues. Germline V gives CDR1 MNHEY, CDR2 SMNVEV (reference sequence). DNA of the CDR3: TGTGCCAGCAGTCCGCTTCAGTACAATGAGCAGTTCTTC. Amino acid sequence: CASSPLQYNEQFF.

The genes are TRBV12-3 or TRBV12-4 and TRBJ1-2, with 7 bases identical to TRBD1. The CDR3 totals 13 residues. Trimming took 8 bases from V and 0 from J; bases not matched to a gene: 3. The CDR3 reads CASGDRANYGYTF. CDR3 coding DNA: TGTGCCAGCGGGGACAGAGCTAACTATGGCTACACCTTC.

This clonotype was seen a single time. The V call is TRBV6-1, the J call TRBJ2-2; D is ambiguous. The V end was cut by 7 bases, the J end by 1 base, with 19 bases between. Germline-derived CDR1 and CDR2 are MNHNS and SASEGT. The CDR3 has 17 amino acids. DNA of the CDR3: TGTGCCAGCATGCTCTCACGGCGGCAGGAGAACACCGGGGAGCTGTTTTTT. The encoded protein is CASMLSRRQENTGELFF.

This clonotype was detected ten times or more. The chain uses TRBV12-3 or TRBV12-4 and TRBJ1-1; possibly TRBD1 for D (5 bases). The ends were cut back, 3 bases at V and 2 bases at J, with 7 bases in the middle. The CDR3 contains 13 residues. The CDR3 DNA sequence: TGTGCCAGCAGTTTCAGGGTAAACACTGAAGCTTTCTTT. Translated: CASSFRVNTEAFF.

The V and J genes are TRBV19 and TRBJ2-2; D not resolved. The ends were cut back, 1 base at V and 7 bases at J, with 4 bases in the middle. Germline V lookup: CDR1 LNHDA, CDR2 SQIVND (reference sequence). The CDR3 length is 12 residues. The CDR3 loop reads CASSIGYGELFF. The DNA for the CDR3 is TGTGCCAGTAGTATAGGCTACGGGGAGCTGTTTTTT.

This clonotype turned up a few times. The J gene is TRBJ2-3, the V gene TRBV9; a possible D gene is TRBD2 (5 bases). Looked up from germline, CDR1 is SGDLS and CDR2 is YYNGEE. The CDR3 has 16 residues. V dropped 4 bases and J dropped 5 bases, with 20 bases sitting between them. CDR3 sequence reads: CASSSPGSDMGDTQYF. CDR3 nucleotides: TGTGCCAGCAGCTCTCCGGGGAGTGATATGGGAGATACGCAGTATTTT.

The V and J genes are TRBV12-5 and TRBJ2-1; TRBD1 aligns across 8 bases. Germline CDR1 reads LGHNT; CDR2 reads FRNRAP. The CDR3 consists of 13 residues. The trim removed 3 bases at V and 11 bases at J, leaving 6 bases unmatched. The CDR3 DNA is TGTGCTAGTGGTTTCTTGGCAGGGGGCAAGCAGTTCTTC. This codes for CASGFLAGGKQFF.

The genes are TRBV20-1 and TRBJ1-3; D is uncertain. Germline-derived CDR1 and CDR2 are DFQATT and SNEGSKA (reference sequence). The germline V and J ends were trimmed by 6 bases and 4 bases, with 16 bases remaining between them. The CDR3 covers 14 residues. CDR3 nucleotide sequence: TGCAGTGCCAGGCCCTCAACTAGGGGAAACACCATATATTTT. Translated, it gives CSARPSTRGNTIYF.

J is TRBJ2-3 and V is TRBV9; D might be TRBD2 (5 bases). Trimming took off 4 bases at V and 6 bases at J, with 12 bases between the two ends. Germline CDR1 and CDR2: SGDLS and YYNGEE. The CDR3 contains 13 residues. The CDR3 loop is CASSPEPGDTQYF. In DNA form, the CDR3 reads TGTGCCAGCAGCCCCGAGCCGGGGGATACGCAGTATTTT.

This clonotype was recorded at least ten times. J is TRBJ1-1 and V is TRBV12-5; D remains unclear. From germline, CDR1 is LGHNT and CDR2 FRNRAP. Trimming took off 0 bases at V and 1 base at J, with 12 bases between the two ends. The CDR3 has 16 residues. The DNA of the CDR3 is TGTGCTAGTGGTTTGGTCGCTGGCAGACCGAACACTGAAGCTTTCTTT. Its protein product is CASGLVAGRPNTEAFF.

Ten or more counts support this clonotype. The chain has TRBV20-1 and TRBJ1-5; 9 bases are shared with TRBD1. V was pared by 6 bases and J by 7 bases, with 10 bases of the junction left unmatched. The CDR3 has 14 residues. Germline V gives CDR1 DFQATT, CDR2 SNEGSKA (reference sequence). The CDR3 spells CSANRDRVGQPQHF. CDR3 nucleotides: TGCAGTGCAAACCGGGACAGGGTAGGACAGCCCCAGCATTTT.

Details on this clonotype: A single base is all that separates this from a far larger clone, so a read error is likely. Here the CDR3 reads CASSSLMSTEAFF. The CDR3 DNA reads as TGTGCCAGCAGCTCTCTTATGAGCACTGAAGCTTTCTTT. The chain carries TRBV7-2 and TRBJ1-1, with D hard to call. The CDR3 length is 13 residues. Trimming left V 4 bases short and J 4 bases short, with 10 bases between. Germline V CDR1 and CDR2: SGHTA, FQGNSA. Using reference TRBV7-2 and TRBJ1-1 for the parts outside the CDR3, the full variable domain is GAGVSQSPSNKVTEKGKDVELRCDPISGHTALYWYRQSLGQGLEFLIYFQGNSAPDKSGLPSDRFSAERTGGSVSTLTIQRTQQEDSAVYLCASSSLMSTEAFFGQGTRLTVV.

At least ten counts were recorded for this clonotype. The rearrangement joins TRBV11-1 to TRBJ2-7; D not certain. Per germline, CDR1 SGHAT and CDR2 FQDESV (reference sequence). The CDR3 spans 13 residues. Between the trimmed V and J ends, which lost 1 base and 6 bases, there was a span of 10 bases. CDR3 sequence reads: CASSLGLVGEQYF. CDR3 coding DNA: TGTGCCAGCAGCTTAGGTTTAGTCGGCGAGCAGTACTTC.

This clonotype was seen more than once but under ten times. V is TRBV12-3 or TRBV12-4 and J is TRBJ2-1, with D possibly being TRBD2 (6 bases). The CDR3 has 14 amino acids. V dropped 8 bases and J dropped 2 bases, with 13 bases sitting between them. CDR3 DNA sequence: TGTGCCAGCGGGGGACCGGGGGCCTACAATGAGCAGTTCTTC. It yields the protein CASGGPGAYNEQFF.

This clonotype was recorded many times. The V call is TRBV19, the J call TRBJ2-6; D is unclear. The V gene's germline CDR1 is LNHDA and CDR2 SQIVND (reference sequence). Trimming shortened V by 8 bases and J by 0 bases, and 11 bases separated the two germline ends. The CDR3 is 15 amino acids. CDR3 in amino acids: CASGLRGSGANVLTF. In nucleotides, the CDR3 is TGTGCCAGTGGGCTTCGTGGCTCTGGGGCCAACGTCCTGACTTTC. Complete variable domain (other parts from reference TRBV19 and TRBJ2-6): DGGITQSPKYLFRKEGQNVTLSCEQNLNHDAMYWYRQDPGQGLRLIYYSQIVNDFQKGDIAEGYSVSREKKESFPLTVTSAQKNPTAFYLCASGLRGSGANVLTFGAGSRLTVL.

Notes on this clonotype: This is likely a read error, given that the CDR3 carries no conserved phenylalanine or tryptophan at its end. The chain has TRBV19 and TRBJ1-1; D remains ambiguous. Trimming removed 3 bases from V and 6 bases from J, with 11 bases in between. The germline V gene has CDR1 LNHDA and CDR2 SQIVND (reference sequence). CDR3 size: 13 residues. CDR3 protein: CASSILAGAEAFL. Written as DNA, the CDR3 is TGTGCCAGTAGTATCCTCGCTGGAGCTGAAGCTTTCCTT.

Points on this clonotype: At one boundary the junction diverges from the germline segment, which might be a read error. The rearrangement links TRBV20-1 to TRBJ2-6, with TRBD2 identical over 11 bases. Germline CDR1 reads DFQATT; CDR2 reads SNEGSKA (reference sequence). This CDR3 has 18 residues. The CDR3 reads CSAPSTSGVASGVNVLTF. CDR3 DNA: TGCAGTGCTCCCTCGACTAGCGGGGTAGCCTCTGGGGTCAACGTCCTGACTTTC.

This clonotype has more than one count but fewer than ten. This chain joins TRBV15 and TRBJ1-4; 8 nucleotides agree with TRBD1. Germline assignment: CDR1 LNHNV and CDR2 YYDKDF (reference sequence). The length of the CDR3 is 14 residues. V was pared by 5 bases and J by 10 bases, with 9 bases of the junction left unmatched. The CDR3 spells CATSPGGDGVKLFF. As DNA, the CDR3 is TGTGCCACCAGCCCAGGGGGCGATGGGGTAAAACTGTTTTTT. Using reference TRBV15 and TRBJ1-4 for the parts outside the CDR3, the full variable domain is DAMVIQNPRYQVTQFGKPVTLSCSQTLNHNVMYWYQQKSSQAPKLLFHYYDKDFNNEADTPDNFQSRRPNTSFCFLDIRSPGLGDTAMYLCATSPGGDGVKLFFGSGTQLSVL.

This chain connects TRBV20-1 to TRBJ1-2, with 7 bases that match TRBD1. The junction had 15 bases not matched to a gene; V was cut back by 3 bases and J by 2 bases. The CDR3 contains 17 residues. Germline-derived CDR1 and CDR2 are DFQATT and SNEGSKA (reference sequence). As DNA, the CDR3 is TGCAGTGCTAGCCCATTCCCCTCGGACAGGCCGAACTATGGCTACACCTTC. This gives the protein CSASPFPSDRPNYGYTF.

This chain uses TRBV25-1 with TRBJ2-2, with 8 bases aligning to TRBD1. V gave up 5 bases and J gave up 3 bases; unmatched junction bases: 5. CDR3 size: 15 residues. The germline gives CDR1 MGHDK, CDR2 SYGVNS. CDR3 sequence reads: CASSRTDRDTGELFF. In DNA, the CDR3 is TGTGCCAGCAGTCGCACGGACAGGGACACCGGGGAGCTGTTTTTT.

At least ten counts were recorded for this clonotype. The chain is built from TRBV12-3 or TRBV12-4 and TRBJ1-2; 7 bases line up with TRBD1. J gave up 0 bases and V 3 bases, and 4 bases lay outside the gene matches. CDR3 length equals 15 residues. CDR3 amino acids: CASSFVDRPNYGYTF. The CDR3 nucleotides read TGTGCCAGCAGTTTTGTGGACAGGCCTAACTATGGCTACACCTTC.

This clonotype was recorded at least ten times. The gene calls are TRBV6-2 or TRBV6-3 and TRBJ1-1; D unresolved. The ends were cut back, 2 bases at V and 4 bases at J, with 8 bases in the middle. Germline V gene lookup returns CDR1 MNHEY and CDR2 SVGEGT. CDR3 length equals 13 residues. The CDR3 coding sequence is TGTGCCAGCAGTTACCTTAGGGCCACTGAAGCTTTCTTT. Translated, it gives CASSYLRATEAFF.

In its sample, this clonotype was seen many times. This chain connects TRBV12-3 or TRBV12-4 to TRBJ2-1; possibly TRBD2 for D (6 bases). The CDR3 is 15 residues long. The ends were cut back, 2 bases at V and 4 bases at J, with 12 bases in the middle. The CDR3 sequence: CASSLRLGSYNEQFF. The DNA for the CDR3 is TGTGCCAGCAGTTTAAGACTAGGTTCATACAATGAGCAGTTCTTC.

On this clonotype: This may be a read error: a much more frequent sequence differs by one nucleotide. Here the CDR3 reads CASSQTGLSTEAFF. In DNA form, the CDR3 reads TGTGCCAGCAGTCAGACAGGGCTCAGCACTGAAGCTTTCTTT. The chain has TRBV6-1 and TRBJ1-1, with 7 bases lining up with TRBD1. The CDR3 consists of 14 residues. The V segment lost 5 bases and the J segment 4 bases; nucleotides outside the gene matches: 7. Germline CDR1 is MNHNS and CDR2 is SASEGT.

The chain employs TRBV14 and TRBJ2-5; D is unclear. The germline V gene encodes CDR1 SGHDN and CDR2 FVKESK. This CDR3 comprises 15 residues. V lost 1 base to trimming and J lost 2 bases, with 11 bases between them. The CDR3 reads CASSQGGTRQETQYF. CDR3 DNA: TGTGCCAGCAGCCAAGGGGGTACGCGGCAAGAGACCCAGTACTTC. Using reference TRBV14 and TRBJ2-5 for the parts outside the CDR3, the full variable domain is EAGVTQFPSHSVIEKGQTVTLRCDPISGHDNLYWYRRVMGKEIKFLLHFVKESKQDESGMPNNRFLAERTGGTYSTLKVQPAELEDSGVYFCASSQGGTRQETQYFGPGTRLLVL.

This chain links TRBV9 with TRBJ1-1; possible D gene TRBD1, 6 bases. Germline CDR1 is SGDLS and CDR2 is YYNGEE. There are 12 residues in the CDR3. With 4 bases removed from V and 12 bases from J, the gap between germline ends came to 16 bases. The CDR3: CASSPQQGETFF. Here the CDR3 DNA reads TGTGCCAGCAGCCCGCAACAGGGCGAGACTTTCTTT.

This clonotype has only a few counts. The chain links TRBV11-2 to TRBJ1-5; D gene ambiguous. Germline values: CDR1 SGHAT, CDR2 FQNNGV. The length of the CDR3 is 16 residues. Trimming removed 1 base from V and 0 bases from J, with 10 bases in between. The CDR3: CASSLGPTLSNQPQHF. In DNA, the CDR3 is TGTGCCAGCAGCTTAGGTCCGACGCTTAGCAATCAGCCCCAGCATTTT.

This clonotype was recorded many times. The chain links TRBV7-6 to TRBJ1-1, with D unresolved. The germline gives CDR1 SGHVS, CDR2 FNYEAQ. V was trimmed by 4 bases and J by 0 bases, leaving 12 bases between them. The CDR3 totals 15 residues. CDR3 loop: CASSSPTPLNTEAFF. In nucleotides, the CDR3 is TGTGCCAGCAGCTCGCCCACGCCACTGAACACTGAAGCTTTCTTT.

This clonotype was seen only a few times. The J gene is TRBJ1-5, the V gene TRBV6-1; 7 nucleotides agree with TRBD1. This CDR3 has 15 residues. Trimming removed 7 bases from V and 0 bases from J; junction bases left unmatched: 6. The germline gives CDR1 MNHNS, CDR2 SASEGT. The CDR3 loop reads CASKGQAYSNQPQHF. The CDR3 DNA sequence: TGTGCCAGCAAAGGACAGGCGTATAGCAATCAGCCCCAGCATTTT.

This clonotype was recorded a few times. The gene calls are TRBV12-3 or TRBV12-4 and TRBJ2-5; 15 bases are shared with TRBD2. Trimming at V came to 6 bases and at J to 10 bases, leaving 9 bases not matched to a gene. This CDR3 has 15 residues. The CDR3 loop reads CASRPTAGLAGGQYF. CDR3 nucleotide sequence: TGTGCCAGCAGACCAACGGCGGGACTAGCGGGGGGCCAGTACTTC.

This clonotype was recorded a few times. V is TRBV2 and J is TRBJ2-1; D gene unclear. Per germline, CDR1 SNHLY and CDR2 FYNNEI. The V end lost 4 bases, the J end lost 0 bases, and 10 bases lay between the germline ends. The CDR3 length is 15 residues. CDR3 protein: CASSAESTSYNEQFF. For the CDR3, the DNA is TGTGCCAGCAGTGCAGAGTCGACCTCCTACAATGAGCAGTTCTTC.